This TCR beta chain was recorded in a study of cytomegalovirus exposure and HLA in healthy donors. The donors, nominally healthy at sampling, likely had unrecorded immune exposures. V lost 3 bases to trimming and J lost 2 bases, with 10 bases between them. The CDR3 sequence is 14 residues long. Germline V gives CDR1 MNHNS, CDR2 SASEGT. PCR primers comprised 60 Vbeta and 13 Jbeta primers. Profiling relied on immunoSEQ multiplex PCR, and the TCRdb table lists in-frame clones only, not all of them. The sample carries approximately 90,000 clones, approximately 76% recorded once. About this clone: Its specificity is unknown.

Study conclusions and caveats: Equally common other TCR beta chains were less clonally expanded than HLA-associated ones, a later analysis found.

The source material was PBMCs. The clonotype was recovered from a male donor in good health and CMV-seronegative. This rearrangement joins TRBV6-1 to TRBJ1-2; D might be TRBD1 (5 bases). Here the CDR3 reads CASSESGWNYGYTF. The DNA of the CDR3 is TGTGCCAGCAGTGAGTCAGGGTGGAACTATGGCTACACCTTC.